This entry lists 12 T cell receptor beta chains sequenced from one sample in a study of blood T cell repertoires in COVID-19. Assay: immunoSEQ multiplex PCR; the TCRdb copy retains only in-frame clones and omits some. The profile shows more than 150,000 clones, around 94% of them singletons. The sample consisted of peripheral blood. The receptors here all came from a man aged 25-45 years with COVID-19, enrolled during active disease.

V is TRBV19 and J is TRBJ2-5; TRBD1 might be the D (6 bases). Germline V gene sequence: CDR1 LNHDA, CDR2 SQIVND (reference sequence). The V end was cut by 5 bases, the J end by 5 bases, with 12 bases between. The CDR3 is 13 residues long. This chain's CDR3 is CASSLNRGETQYF. In DNA, the CDR3 is TGTGCCAGTAGTCTTAATAGGGGGGAGACCCAGTACTTC.

The gene calls are TRBV5-1 and TRBJ2-3, with 7 positions matching TRBD1. Germline CDR1 reads SGHRS; CDR2 reads YFSETQ. With 3 bases clipped from V and 9 bases from J, the junction kept 1 base outside the gene matches. The CDR3 runs 11 residues. The CDR3 is CASSSDRTQYF. CDR3 DNA: TGCGCCAGCAGCTCGGACAGGACGCAGTATTTT.

The chain recombines TRBV2 with TRBJ1-2; 11 bases agree with TRBD1. Trimming at V came to 4 bases and at J to 4 bases, leaving 2 bases not matched to a gene. Germline V CDR1 and CDR2: SNHLY, FYNNEI. This CDR3 is built from 14 residues. CDR3: CASSGTGGPYGYTF. The CDR3 DNA follows: TGTGCCAGCAGTGGGACAGGGGGCCCCTATGGCTACACCTTC.

V usage is TRBV24-1 and J usage is TRBJ2-2, with 8 nucleotides matching TRBD2. With V trimmed by 9 bases and J by 1 base, 3 bases remained unmatched. The CDR3 extends over 14 amino acids. Germline lookup yields CDR1 KGHDR and CDR2 SFDVKD. The CDR3 region is CATGTSGNTGELFF. CDR3 nucleotide sequence: TGTGCCACCGGTACTAGCGGGAACACCGGGGAGCTGTTTTTT.

In its sample, this clone was seen once. The rearrangement links TRBV2 to TRBJ1-5; D unclear. The germline CDR1 and CDR2 sequences are SNHLY and FYNNEI. V shed 8 bases and J shed 4 bases, with 12 bases lying between them. The CDR3 contains 13 residues. CDR3 residues: CASQSTRNQPQHF. The DNA of the CDR3 is TGTGCCAGCCAAAGCACGAGGAATCAGCCCCAGCATTTT.

The chain has TRBV11-3 and TRBJ2-3, with 12 bases lining up with TRBD2. Germline assignment: CDR1 SGHNT and CDR2 YENEEA. The CDR3 totals 16 residues. J lost 1 base, V lost 4 bases, and 3 bases had no gene match. The CDR3: CASSSRTSGGTDTQYF. DNA of the CDR3: TGTGCCAGCAGCTCTCGGACTAGCGGGGGCACAGATACGCAGTATTTT.

The rearrangement uses TRBV27 and TRBJ1-2; D gene unclear. The germline V and J ends were trimmed by 0 bases and 6 bases, with 14 bases remaining between them. Germline V gene lookup returns CDR1 MNHEY and CDR2 SMNVEV (reference sequence). The CDR3 spans 15 residues. The CDR3 is CASSLSRERSDGYTF. In nucleotides, the CDR3 is TGTGCCAGCAGTTTATCGAGGGAAAGGTCGGATGGCTACACCTTC.

The count of this clone is one. DNA of the CDR3: TGTGCCAGCCTGCCGGGTCCCCAAGGGGGTGAGCAGTTCTTC. This gives the protein CASLPGPQGGEQFF. The rearrangement uses TRBV19 and TRBJ2-1; tentative D call: TRBD1 (6 bases). Trimming cost V 9 bases and J 9 bases, with 21 bases left between them. This CDR3 is built from 14 residues. CDR1 is LNHDA and CDR2 is SQIVND in the germline V gene (reference sequence). Filled out from reference TRBV19 and TRBJ2-1, the complete variable domain reads DGGITQSPKYLFRKEGQNVTLSCEQNLNHDAMYWYRQDPGQGLRLIYYSQIVNDFQKGDIAEGYSVSREKKESFPLTVTSAQKNPTAFYLCASLPGPQGGEQFFGPGTRLTVL.

The chain employs TRBV5-1 and TRBJ2-3, with 10 positions matching TRBD1. Looked up from germline, CDR1 is SGHRS and CDR2 is YFSETQ. The CDR3 contains 14 residues. Trimming took 5 bases from V and 4 from J; bases not matched to a gene: 4. This CDR3 reads CASRTGGAADTQYF. For the CDR3, the DNA is TGCGCCAGCAGGACAGGGGGCGCCGCAGATACGCAGTATTTT.

This chain links TRBV4-1 with TRBJ1-5, with TRBD1 identical over 7 bases. The CDR3 totals 17 residues. Germline-derived CDR1 and CDR2 are MGHRA and YSYEKL. V lost 0 bases, J lost 3 bases, and 8 bases stayed unmatched. The CDR3: CASSQDDAGQPNQPQHF. As DNA, the CDR3 is TGCGCCAGCAGCCAAGACGACGCGGGACAGCCCAATCAGCCCCAGCATTTT.

The chain combines TRBV19 with TRBJ2-7, with 8 bases matching TRBD1. J was trimmed by 3 bases and V by 5 bases; bases with no gene match: 9. The CDR3 totals 15 residues. CDR1 and CDR2 (germline): LNHDA, SQIVND (reference sequence). CDR3 loop: CASSLLSDRVYEQYF. CDR3 sequence (DNA): TGTGCCAGTAGTCTCCTTTCGGACAGGGTCTACGAGCAGTACTTC.

The rearrangement joins TRBV3-1 (or the pseudogene TRBV3-2) to TRBJ2-1, with D perhaps TRBD2 (5 bases). The CDR3 has 16 residues. The germline V gene encodes CDR1 LGHDT and CDR2 YNNKEL (reference sequence). Trimming pared 1 base from V and 1 base from J, leaving 11 bases between. The CDR3 loop reads CASSQVNRGSYNEQFF. In DNA, the CDR3 is TGTGCCAGCAGCCAAGTTAACCGGGGATCCTACAATGAGCAGTTCTTC.